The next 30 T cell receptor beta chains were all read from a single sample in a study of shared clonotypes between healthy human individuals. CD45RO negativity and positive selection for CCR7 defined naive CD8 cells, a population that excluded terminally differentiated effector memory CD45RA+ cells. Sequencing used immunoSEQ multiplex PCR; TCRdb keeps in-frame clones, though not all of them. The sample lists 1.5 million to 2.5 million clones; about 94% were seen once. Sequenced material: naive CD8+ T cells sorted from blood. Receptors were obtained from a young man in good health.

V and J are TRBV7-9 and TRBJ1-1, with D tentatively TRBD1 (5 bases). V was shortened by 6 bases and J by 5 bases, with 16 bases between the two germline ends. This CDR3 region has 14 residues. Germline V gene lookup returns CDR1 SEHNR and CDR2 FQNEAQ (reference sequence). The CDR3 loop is CASRGWDPGTEAFF. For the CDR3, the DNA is TGTGCCAGCAGGGGATGGGACCCGGGGACTGAAGCTTTCTTT.

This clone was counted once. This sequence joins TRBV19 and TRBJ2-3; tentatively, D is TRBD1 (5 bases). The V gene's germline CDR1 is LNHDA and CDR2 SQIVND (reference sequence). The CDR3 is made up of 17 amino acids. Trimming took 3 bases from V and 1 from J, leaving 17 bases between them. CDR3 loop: CASSIGYQGWGTDTQYF. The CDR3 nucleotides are TGTGCCAGTAGTATTGGGTACCAGGGATGGGGCACAGATACGCAGTATTTT.

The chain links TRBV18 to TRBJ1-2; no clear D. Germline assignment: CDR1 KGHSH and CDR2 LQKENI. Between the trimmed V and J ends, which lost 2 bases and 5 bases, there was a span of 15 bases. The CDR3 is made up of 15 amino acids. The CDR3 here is CASSPEKGPPYGYTF. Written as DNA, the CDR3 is TGTGCCAGCTCACCAGAGAAAGGTCCACCTTATGGCTACACCTTC.

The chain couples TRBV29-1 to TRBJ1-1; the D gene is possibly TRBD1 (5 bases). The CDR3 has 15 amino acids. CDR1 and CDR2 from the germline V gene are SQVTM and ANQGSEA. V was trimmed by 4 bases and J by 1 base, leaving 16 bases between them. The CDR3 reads CSVAGVDGQNTEAFF. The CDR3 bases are TGCAGCGTTGCGGGGGTCGACGGACAGAACACTGAAGCTTTCTTT.

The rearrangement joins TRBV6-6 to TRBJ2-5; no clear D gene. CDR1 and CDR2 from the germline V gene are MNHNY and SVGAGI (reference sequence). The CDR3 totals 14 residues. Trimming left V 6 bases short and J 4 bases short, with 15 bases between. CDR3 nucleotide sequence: TGTGCCAGCAGATGGGCCGAGGAAGTAGAGACCCAGTACTTC. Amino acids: CASRWAEEVETQYF.

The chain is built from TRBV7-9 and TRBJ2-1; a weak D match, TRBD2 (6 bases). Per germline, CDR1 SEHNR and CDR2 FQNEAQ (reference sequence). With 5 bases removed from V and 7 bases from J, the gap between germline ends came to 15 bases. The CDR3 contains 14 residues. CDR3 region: CASSQDSGGNEQFF. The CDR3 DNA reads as TGTGCCAGCAGCCAAGATTCAGGAGGGAATGAGCAGTTCTTC.

CDR3 bases: TGTGCCAGCAGCCAAGGCAGGGGTTTATCCTATGGCTACACCTTC. This encodes CASSQGRGLSYGYTF. The chain employs TRBV14 and TRBJ1-2, with D perhaps matching TRBD1 (6 bases). The CDR3 has 15 amino acids. The V end was cut by 1 base, the J end by 4 bases, with 13 bases between. The germline CDR1 and CDR2 sequences are SGHDN and FVKESK.

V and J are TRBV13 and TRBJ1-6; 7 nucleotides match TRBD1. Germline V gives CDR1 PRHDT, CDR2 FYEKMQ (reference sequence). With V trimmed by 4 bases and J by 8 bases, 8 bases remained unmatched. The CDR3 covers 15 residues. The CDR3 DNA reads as TGTGCCAGCAGCTCGACCGGGACAGCCTATTCACCCCTCCACTTT. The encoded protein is CASSSTGTAYSPLHF. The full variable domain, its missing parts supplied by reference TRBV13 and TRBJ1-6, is AAGVIQSPRHLIKEKRETATLKCYPIPRHDTVYWYQQGPGQDPQFLISFYEKMQSDKGSIPDRFSAQQFSDYHSELNMSSLELGDSALYFCASSSTGTAYSPLHFGNGTRLTVT.

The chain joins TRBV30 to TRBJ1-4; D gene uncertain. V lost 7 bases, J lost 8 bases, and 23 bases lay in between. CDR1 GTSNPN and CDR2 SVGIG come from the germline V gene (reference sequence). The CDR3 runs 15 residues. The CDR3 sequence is CASDLGQLIREKLFF. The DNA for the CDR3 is TGTGCCTCCGATCTTGGGCAGTTAATTAGAGAAAAACTGTTTTTT. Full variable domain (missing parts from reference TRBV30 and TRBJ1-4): SQTIHQWPATLVQPVGSPLSLECTVEGTSNPNLYWYRQAAGRGLQLLFYSVGIGQISSEVPQNLSASRPQDRQFILSSKKLLLSDSGFYLCASDLGQLIREKLFFGSGTQLSVL.

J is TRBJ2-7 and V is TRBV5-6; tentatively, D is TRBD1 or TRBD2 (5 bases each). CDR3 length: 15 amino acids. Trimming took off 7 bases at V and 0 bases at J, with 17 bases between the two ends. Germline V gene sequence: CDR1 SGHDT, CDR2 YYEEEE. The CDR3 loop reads CASSSGTLDSYEQYF. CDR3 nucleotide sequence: TGTGCCAGCTCTTCCGGGACCCTCGACTCCTACGAGCAGTACTTC.

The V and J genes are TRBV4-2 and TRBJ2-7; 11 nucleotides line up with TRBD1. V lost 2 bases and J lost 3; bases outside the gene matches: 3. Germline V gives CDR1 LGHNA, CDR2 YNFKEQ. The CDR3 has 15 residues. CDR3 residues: CASSQTGTGGYEQYF. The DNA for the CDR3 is TGTGCCAGCAGCCAAACCGGGACAGGGGGCTACGAGCAGTACTTC.

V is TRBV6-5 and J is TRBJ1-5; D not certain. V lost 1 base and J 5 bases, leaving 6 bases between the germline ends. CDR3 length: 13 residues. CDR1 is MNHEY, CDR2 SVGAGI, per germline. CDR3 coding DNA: TGTGCCAGCAGTTACTATTCTGATCAGCCCCAGCATTTT. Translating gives CASSYYSDQPQHF.

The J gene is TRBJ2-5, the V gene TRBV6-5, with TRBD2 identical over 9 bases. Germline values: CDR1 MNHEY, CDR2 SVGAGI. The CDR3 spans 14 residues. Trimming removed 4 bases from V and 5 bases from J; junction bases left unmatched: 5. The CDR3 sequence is CASSSRTSEETQYF. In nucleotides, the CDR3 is TGTGCCAGCAGTTCTAGGACTAGCGAGGAGACCCAGTACTTC.

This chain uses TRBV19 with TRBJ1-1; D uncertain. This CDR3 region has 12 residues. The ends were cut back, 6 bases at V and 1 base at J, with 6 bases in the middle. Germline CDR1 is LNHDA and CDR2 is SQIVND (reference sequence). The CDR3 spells CASSLRNTEAFF. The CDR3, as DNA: TGTGCCAGTAGCCTAAGGAACACTGAAGCTTTCTTT.

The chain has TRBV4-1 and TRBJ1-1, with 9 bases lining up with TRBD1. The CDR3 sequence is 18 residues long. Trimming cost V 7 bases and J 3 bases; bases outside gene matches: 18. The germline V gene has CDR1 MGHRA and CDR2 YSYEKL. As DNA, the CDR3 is TGCGCCAGCACATACCGGGACAGGGTAGTAGCATCGGACACTGAAGCTTTCTTT. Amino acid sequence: CASTYRDRVVASDTEAFF.

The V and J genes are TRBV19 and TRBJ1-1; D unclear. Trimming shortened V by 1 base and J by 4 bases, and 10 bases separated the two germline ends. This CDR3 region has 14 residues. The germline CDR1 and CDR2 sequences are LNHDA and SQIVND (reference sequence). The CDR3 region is CASSIAAGITEAFF. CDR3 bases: TGTGCCAGTAGTATAGCCGCAGGAATCACTGAAGCTTTCTTT.

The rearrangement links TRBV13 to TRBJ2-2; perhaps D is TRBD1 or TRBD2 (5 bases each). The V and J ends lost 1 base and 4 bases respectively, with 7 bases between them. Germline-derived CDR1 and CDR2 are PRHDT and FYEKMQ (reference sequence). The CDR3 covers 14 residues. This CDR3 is CASSLVGTTGELFF. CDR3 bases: TGTGCCAGCAGCTTAGTAGGGACCACCGGGGAGCTGTTTTTT.

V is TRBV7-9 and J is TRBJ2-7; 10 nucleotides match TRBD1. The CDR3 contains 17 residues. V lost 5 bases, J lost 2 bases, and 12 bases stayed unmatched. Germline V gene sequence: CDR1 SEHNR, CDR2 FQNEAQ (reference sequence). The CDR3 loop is CASSGDEGTGEPYEQYF. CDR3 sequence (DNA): TGTGCCAGCAGCGGCGATGAAGGGACAGGGGAACCCTACGAGCAGTACTTC.

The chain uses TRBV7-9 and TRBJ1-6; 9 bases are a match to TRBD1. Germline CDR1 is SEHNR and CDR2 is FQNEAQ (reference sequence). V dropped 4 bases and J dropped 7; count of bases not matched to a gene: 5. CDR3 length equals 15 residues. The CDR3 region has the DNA TGTGCCAGCAGCTCCACCGGGACAGGGAATTCACCCCTCCACTTT. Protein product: CASSSTGTGNSPLHF.

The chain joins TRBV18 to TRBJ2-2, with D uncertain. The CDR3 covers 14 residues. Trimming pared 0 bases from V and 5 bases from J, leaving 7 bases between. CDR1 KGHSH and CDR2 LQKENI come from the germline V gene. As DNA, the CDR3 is TGTGCCAGCTCACCACCAGAGGCAACCGGGGAGCTGTTTTTT. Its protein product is CASSPPEATGELFF.

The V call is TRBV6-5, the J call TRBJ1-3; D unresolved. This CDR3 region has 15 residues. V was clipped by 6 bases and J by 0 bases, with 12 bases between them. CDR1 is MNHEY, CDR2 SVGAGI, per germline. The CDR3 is CASSSGPSSGNTIYF. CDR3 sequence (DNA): TGTGCCAGCAGCTCCGGGCCGAGCTCTGGAAACACCATATATTTT.

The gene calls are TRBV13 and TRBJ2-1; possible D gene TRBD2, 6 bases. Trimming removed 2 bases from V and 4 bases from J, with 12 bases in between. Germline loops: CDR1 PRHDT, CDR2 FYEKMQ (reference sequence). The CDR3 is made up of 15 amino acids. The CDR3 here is CASSLMGGTYNEQFF. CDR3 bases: TGTGCCAGCAGCTTAATGGGCGGGACTTACAATGAGCAGTTCTTC.

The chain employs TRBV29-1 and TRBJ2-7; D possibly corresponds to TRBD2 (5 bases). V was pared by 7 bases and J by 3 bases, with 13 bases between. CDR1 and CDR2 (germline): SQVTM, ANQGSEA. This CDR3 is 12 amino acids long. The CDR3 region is CSADEGNYEQYF. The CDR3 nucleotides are TGCAGCGCTGACGAGGGTAACTACGAGCAGTACTTC.

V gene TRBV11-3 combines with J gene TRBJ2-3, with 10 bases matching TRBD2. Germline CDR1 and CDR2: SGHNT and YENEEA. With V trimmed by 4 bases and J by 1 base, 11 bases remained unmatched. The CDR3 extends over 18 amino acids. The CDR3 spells CASSSAPLAGEGTDTQYF. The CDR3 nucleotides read TGTGCCAGCAGCTCGGCACCTCTAGCGGGAGAGGGCACAGATACGCAGTATTTT. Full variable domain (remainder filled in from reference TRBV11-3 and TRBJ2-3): EAGVVQSPRYKIIEKKQPVAFWCNPISGHNTLYWYLQNLGQGPELLIRYENEEAVDDSQLPKDRFSAERLKGVDSTLKIQPAELGDSAVYLCASSSAPLAGEGTDTQYFGPGTRLTVL.

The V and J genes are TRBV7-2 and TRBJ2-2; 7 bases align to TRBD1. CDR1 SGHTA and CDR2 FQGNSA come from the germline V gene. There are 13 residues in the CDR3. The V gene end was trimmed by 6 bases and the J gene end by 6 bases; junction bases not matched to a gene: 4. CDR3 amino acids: CASSIGGSGELFF. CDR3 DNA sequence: TGTGCCAGCAGTATAGGGGGCTCCGGGGAGCTGTTTTTT.

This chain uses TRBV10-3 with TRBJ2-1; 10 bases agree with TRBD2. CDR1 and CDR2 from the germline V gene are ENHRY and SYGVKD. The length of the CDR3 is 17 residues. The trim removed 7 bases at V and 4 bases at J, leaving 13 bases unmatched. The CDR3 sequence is CAIKEGLTSGPYNEQFF. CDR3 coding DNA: TGTGCCATCAAGGAGGGGTTGACTAGCGGGCCTTACAATGAGCAGTTCTTC.

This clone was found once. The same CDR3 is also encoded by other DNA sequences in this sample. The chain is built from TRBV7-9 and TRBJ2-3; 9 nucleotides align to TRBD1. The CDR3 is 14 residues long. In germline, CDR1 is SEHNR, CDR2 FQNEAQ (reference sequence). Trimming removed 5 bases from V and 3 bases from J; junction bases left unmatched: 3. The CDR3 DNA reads TGTGCCAGCAGCCAAGGACAGGGGACAGATACGCAGTATTTT. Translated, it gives CASSQGQGTDTQYF.

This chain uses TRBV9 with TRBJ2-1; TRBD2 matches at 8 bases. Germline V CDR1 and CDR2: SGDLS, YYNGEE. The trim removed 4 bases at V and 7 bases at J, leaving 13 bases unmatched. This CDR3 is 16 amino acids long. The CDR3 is CASSPYVAGGENEQFF. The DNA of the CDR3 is TGTGCCAGCAGCCCCTATGTCGCGGGAGGCGAAAATGAGCAGTTCTTC.

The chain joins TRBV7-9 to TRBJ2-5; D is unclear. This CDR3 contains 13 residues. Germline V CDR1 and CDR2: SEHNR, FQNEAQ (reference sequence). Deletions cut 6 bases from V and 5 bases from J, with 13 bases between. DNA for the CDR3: TGTGCCAGCAGTCCCTCCGTTGGGGAGACCCAGTACTTC. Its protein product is CASSPSVGETQYF.

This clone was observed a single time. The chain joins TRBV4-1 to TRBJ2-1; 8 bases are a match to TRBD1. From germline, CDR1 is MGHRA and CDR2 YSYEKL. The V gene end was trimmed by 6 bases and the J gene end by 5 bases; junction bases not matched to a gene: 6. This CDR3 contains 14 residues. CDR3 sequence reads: CASREWTGNNEQFF. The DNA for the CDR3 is TGCGCCAGCAGGGAATGGACAGGGAACAATGAGCAGTTCTTC.